This T cell receptor (beta chain) appears in the sequencing data of a study of shared clonotypes between healthy human individuals (dated by TCRdb to 2019 to 2021). For context, the study as a whole: The cohort included three men and two women between 18 and 49 years of age. For each donor, CD4 naive and CD4 memory were each given three plates, CD8 naive was given two plates, and CD8 memory was given one plate. Blood TCR repertoires of about 5 healthy adults were deeply sequenced to estimate repertoire size and the extent of clonotype sharing between individuals. Libraries were prepared and TCR repertoires were sequenced by different laboratories using diverse techniques, in order to increase sequencing depth and limit assay-specific biases. Per donor, leukapheresis produced somewhere between about 0.8 and 9 billion PBMCs. Here is what the overall study found, with its caveats: Sampling was limited to blood, and TCR repertoires in tissue likely differ from TCR repertoires in blood. Pairwise subsampling led to the expectation that sequencing depth would affect the degree of clonotype sharing among donors. Clonotypes shared by all four sorted-subset donors showed higher generation probabilities than non-shared clonotypes. Even with the large sequencing depth, rarefaction of the sorted-subset datasets indicated that sequencing was incomplete. About 5% of naive CD4, 3.5% of naive CD8, roughly 2.4% of memory CD4, and over 0.35% of memory CD8 clonotypes were shared across four donors. Naive subsets generally had larger estimated clonotype richness than memory subsets. Because the study included a small number of donors, the genetic and exposure-history diversity represented was limited.

TCR CDR3 regions were amplified from genomic DNA by multiplex PCR using the deep immunoSEQ assay. Extracted genomic DNA from each cell subset was distributed evenly across all wells of several immunoSEQ 96-well plates, and each plate was treated as a replicate. For sorted subsets, 200 ng of genomic DNA, equivalent to around 31,000 T cell genomes, went into each replicate PCR. Purified libraries were measured with a Qubit 3.0 fluorometer, size-checked on a Bioanalyzer 2100, and measured again with the KAPA Library Quantification kit. Every immunoSEQ 96-well plate was sequenced on a separate single-read 150-cycle Illumina NextSeq 550 flow cell. Turning to the authors' computational methods: Because only junctional sequences without quality scores were contained in the immunoSEQ output, filtering matching that applied to full-length reads could not be performed. To assign V/J genes and CDR3, sequences were annotated using PyIR, a Python wrapper for IgBLAST v1.9, with IMGT germline references. Reads with weak V/J assignments (E-value above 1e-6), missing CDR3, stop codons, out-of-frame junctions, or ambiguous translated residues were removed. V3J clonotypes were defined as sequences sharing an identical inferred V gene, J gene, and CDR3 amino acid sequence. To compute the percentage overlap between repertoires, the number of shared unique clonotypes was divided by the size of the smaller repertoire. Three approaches were used to assess repertoire richness: RTK rarefaction, the Chao1 estimator, and Recon v2.1 estimates of unobserved clonotypes. OLGA was used to compute generation probabilities for all TCRbeta clonotypes that the gDNA method yielded from a handful of donors. Not all clones reach the TCRdb copy of this immuneACCESS table, which keeps in-frame sequences only. Checked studies attribute under half of the gap to unresolved V genes and leave the rest unexplained. V and J calls and clone size come straight from that table; D and trimming were deduced from the DNA. This sample gives fewer than 400,000 clones in total; around 74% of them show up just once. The ten biggest clones cover around 10% of the sample.

The donors were healthy, HIV-negative adults who had no recently reported acute infections or vaccinations. Every donor was a Caucasian adult living in Nashville, Tennessee, USA. CD4+ T cells were enriched through magnetic negative selection, after which naive cells were positively selected on CD45RA and the remaining negative fraction served as the memory subset. Blood was collected by leukapheresis, and PBMCs were isolated by Ficoll-Histopaque density gradient centrifugation and then cryopreserved in liquid nitrogen vapor phase. Analytical flow cytometry was used to check the purity and quantity of every magnetically sorted T cell population. Genomic DNA was isolated from each sorted fraction and quantified by UV absorbance on a Nanodrop 2000c. The germline V end is reduced by 2 bases and the J end by 7 bases; junction bases left unmatched: 7. The germline V gene encodes CDR1 LNHNV and CDR2 YYDKDF (reference sequence). Measured from the cysteine to the phenylalanine, the CDR3 is 14 residues long. Solely the CDR3 DNA is kept, with 42 bases framed from the first base.

On this clone: Its antigen is not yet known. No much larger clone is present one base from it, and per-base qualities are unavailable.

Sequenced input: memory CD4+ T cells sorted from blood. The meaning of the sample's cell subset or site label: CD45RA-negative fraction. The receptor chain draws on TRBV15 and TRBJ1-2; the junction holds 7 bases that match TRBD1. The sequence derives from a man younger than 45 in good health. CDR3 reads: CATSRPGQPFGYTF. The nucleotides read TGTGCCACCAGCAGACCGGGACAGCCCTTTGGCTACACCTTC.